These 7 T cell receptor beta chains share one sample of origin, sequenced in a study of cytomegalovirus exposure and HLA in healthy donors. Profiled with immunoSEQ multiplex PCR; TCRdb holds only in-frame clones, not every one. The repertoire holds around 150,000 clones, with 88% as singletons. Material for sequencing was PBMCs. Receptor source: a man aged 18 to 30 in good health and CMV-seronegative.

J is TRBJ1-5 and V is TRBV19; TRBD1 matches 8 bases. V was pared by 4 bases and J by 5 bases, with 22 bases of the junction left unmatched. This CDR3 comprises 20 residues. The germline V gene has CDR1 LNHDA and CDR2 SQIVND (reference sequence). CDR3 sequence: CASSTSSLGQDYSMDQPQHF. The CDR3 DNA follows: TGTGCCAGTAGTACTTCGTCGTTGGGACAGGATTATAGCATGGATCAGCCCCAGCATTTT.

The gene calls are TRBV19 and TRBJ1-2; 10 nucleotides line up with TRBD1. Germline CDR1 LNHDA, CDR2 SQIVND (reference sequence). The CDR3 sequence is 14 residues long. V shed 9 bases and J 8 bases; nucleotides not matched to a gene: 12. The CDR3 loop reads CASGGDRGPGGYTF. Written as DNA, the CDR3 is TGTGCCAGCGGAGGTGACAGGGGGCCCGGCGGCTACACCTTC.

This clone has a single count. The genes are TRBV4-1 and TRBJ1-2; D not resolved. Between the trimmed V and J ends, which lost 4 bases and 0 bases, there was a span of 21 bases. The CDR3 has 18 amino acids. Germline lookup yields CDR1 MGHRA and CDR2 YSYEKL. This CDR3 is CASSRSALSAPANYGYTF. DNA for the CDR3: TGCGCCAGCAGCCGATCAGCGCTGTCCGCACCAGCTAACTATGGCTACACCTTC.

The rearrangement joins TRBV19 to TRBJ1-2, with D maybe TRBD1 (6 bases). V lost 10 bases and J 4 bases, leaving 10 bases between the germline ends. Germline values: CDR1 LNHDA, CDR2 SQIVND (reference sequence). The CDR3 extends over 11 amino acids. Here the CDR3 reads CATGQTYGYTF. Here the CDR3 DNA reads TGTGCCACAGGACAGACCTATGGCTACACCTTC.

The chain joins TRBV5-1 to TRBJ2-1; 11 positions match TRBD2. Trimming at V came to 3 bases and at J to 0 bases, leaving 11 bases not matched to a gene. The CDR3 runs 19 residues. Germline loops: CDR1 SGHRS, CDR2 YFSETQ. CDR3 residues: CASSWGSLAGGPSYNEQFF. CDR3 coding DNA: TGCGCCAGCAGCTGGGGGTCTCTAGCGGGAGGTCCCTCCTACAATGAGCAGTTCTTC.

The chain couples TRBV7-9 to TRBJ2-7, with D perhaps TRBD1 (6 bases). The germline CDR1 and CDR2 sequences are SEHNR and FQNEAQ (reference sequence). This CDR3 is built from 12 residues. The V end lost 8 bases, the J end lost 3 bases, and 11 bases lay between the germline ends. The CDR3: CASAGDGYEQYV. CDR3 DNA: TGTGCCAGCGCAGGGGACGGCTACGAGCAGTACGTC.

This chain joins TRBV6-1 and TRBJ1-2, with 7 bases aligning to TRBD1. V lost 2 bases, J lost 1 base, and 4 bases stayed unmatched. The germline gives CDR1 MNHNS, CDR2 SASEGT. The CDR3 is 15 residues long. CDR3 in amino acids: CASSEYGTVNYGYTF. The CDR3, as DNA: TGTGCCAGCAGTGAATATGGGACAGTTAACTATGGCTACACCTTC.